The 21 T cell receptor beta chains presented below share a single source sample, sequenced in a study of shared clonotypes between healthy human individuals. Naivety among CD8 cells was defined by CD45RO negativity and positive CCR7 selection, thereby excluding terminally differentiated effector memory CD45RA+ cells. Profiled with immunoSEQ multiplex PCR; TCRdb holds only in-frame clones, not every one. Among over 2 million clones, roughly 94% were seen once, and the ten largest hold 1.1%. The specimen sequenced was naive CD8+ T cells sorted from blood. Receptor source: a man in his late teens or twenties in good health.

Concerning this clone itself: This sample also contains other DNA sequences that code for the same CDR3. The CDR3 here is CASSYSETNYGYTF. As DNA, the CDR3 is TGTGCCAGCAGTTACTCGGAGACTAACTATGGCTACACCTTC. The chain employs TRBV6-5 and TRBJ1-2; no reliable D call. From germline, CDR1 is MNHEY and CDR2 SVGAGI. This CDR3 has 14 amino acids. V lost 0 bases and J 0 bases, leaving 5 bases between the germline ends.

V usage is TRBV29-1 and J usage is TRBJ1-2; TRBD1 might be the D (6 bases). V lost 7 bases and J lost 8, with 20 bases in between. This CDR3 is built from 13 residues. Germline CDR1 reads SQVTM; CDR2 reads ANQGSEA. In DNA form, the CDR3 reads TGCAGCGCCGCTAGCAATGGGGGGGCCGGCTACACCTTC. Encoded protein: CSAASNGGAGYTF.

The chain couples TRBV27 to TRBJ2-7; D gene unclear. The CDR3 is 16 amino acids. CDR1 MNHEY and CDR2 SMNVEV come from the germline V gene (reference sequence). Trimming left V 6 bases short and J 2 bases short, with 20 bases between. The CDR3 sequence is CASRYSFGSGTYEQYF. The DNA for the CDR3 is TGTGCCAGCAGGTACAGTTTTGGTAGTGGAACCTACGAGCAGTACTTC.

The chain recombines TRBV30 with TRBJ1-6; TRBD1 aligns across 7 bases. With V trimmed by 6 bases and J by 5 bases, 10 bases remained unmatched. This CDR3 is 15 amino acids long. The germline V gene has CDR1 GTSNPN and CDR2 SVGIG (reference sequence). CDR3 nucleotide sequence: TGTGCCTGCAATAATAGGGACAGAAATAATTCACCCCTCCACTTT. This encodes CACNNRDRNNSPLHF.

V gene TRBV9 combines with J gene TRBJ2-3, with no clear D. V was cut by 7 bases and J by 5 bases, with 11 bases left in between. The CDR3 runs to 12 residues. Per germline, CDR1 SGDLS and CDR2 YYNGEE. DNA of the CDR3: TGTGCCAGCGAGTCTATCGGAGATACGCAGTATTTT. This encodes CASESIGDTQYF. Together with reference TRBV9 and TRBJ2-3, the CDR3 gives the full variable domain: DSGVTQTPKHLITATGQRVTLRCSPRSGDLSVYWYQQSLDQGLQFLIQYYNGEERAKGNILERFSAQQFPDLHSELNLSSLELGDSALYFCASESIGDTQYFGPGTRLTVL.

The gene calls are TRBV15 and TRBJ2-3; D gene uncertain. Germline CDR1 is LNHNV and CDR2 is YYDKDF (reference sequence). V was cut by 1 base and J by 0 bases, with 8 bases left in between. CDR3 length: 15 amino acids. The CDR3 DNA follows: TGTGCCACCAGCAGAGGGGTCAGTAGCACAGATACGCAGTATTTT. It yields the protein CATSRGVSSTDTQYF.

This chain links TRBV7-9 with TRBJ1-5; the D is unclear. Germline CDR1 is SEHNR and CDR2 is FQNEAQ (reference sequence). Deletions cut 1 base from V and 6 bases from J, with 10 bases between. There are 14 residues in the CDR3. The chain's CDR3 is CASSLVVEGQPQHF. The CDR3, as DNA: TGTGCCAGCAGCTTAGTTGTCGAGGGTCAGCCCCAGCATTTT.

The chain combines TRBV9 with TRBJ2-7; D gene ambiguous. The CDR3 length is 15 residues. The germline V gene has CDR1 SGDLS and CDR2 YYNGEE. V was shortened by 3 bases and J by 7 bases, with 20 bases between the two germline ends. CDR3 residues: CASSGSFNPVEEQYF. The CDR3 DNA is TGTGCCAGCAGCGGTAGTTTTAACCCAGTGGAAGAGCAGTACTTC.

The chain joins TRBV21-1 to TRBJ2-1; the table's D call, TRBD2, has no DNA check behind it. TRBV21-1 represents a pseudogene. The CDR3 loop spans 14 amino acids. CDR3 protein: CASSRAGRVNEQFF. The CDR3 DNA is TGTGCCAGCAGCAGGGCGGGAAGAGTCAATGAGCAGTTCTTC.

V gene TRBV14 combines with J gene TRBJ2-1; no definite D call. V was pared by 2 bases and J by 6 bases, with 8 bases between. The CDR3 is made up of 13 amino acids. Germline CDR1 reads SGHDN; CDR2 reads FVKESK. CDR3 DNA sequence: TGTGCCAGCAGCCAACCTGGAATCAATGAGCAGTTCTTC. This codes for CASSQPGINEQFF.

This chain uses TRBV5-1 with TRBJ2-7, with TRBD1 identical over 12 bases. The germline V gene encodes CDR1 SGHRS and CDR2 YFSETQ. V gave up 4 bases and J gave up 3 bases; unmatched junction bases: 5. The length of the CDR3 is 15 residues. As DNA, the CDR3 is TGCGCCAGCAGCGTAGGGACAGGGGGCCTCTACGAGCAGTACTTC. Its protein product is CASSVGTGGLYEQYF.

As concerns this clone: The sample holds other DNA sequences that translate to the same CDR3. The chain recombines TRBV30 with TRBJ2-2; perhaps TRBD1 as D (6 bases). V was clipped by 0 bases and J by 5 bases, with 10 bases between them. The V gene's germline CDR1 is GTSNPN and CDR2 SVGIG (reference sequence). This CDR3 comprises 14 residues. The CDR3 region is CAWSVGQGTGELFF. The DNA for the CDR3 is TGTGCCTGGAGTGTCGGGCAGGGGACCGGGGAGCTGTTTTTT.

V and J are TRBV6-5 and TRBJ2-5; the D is unclear. The CDR3 is 14 residues long. Looked up from germline, CDR1 is MNHEY and CDR2 is SVGAGI. Trimming removed 6 bases at V and 1 base at J, with 12 bases between. This chain's CDR3 is CASSPLDIQETQYF. The CDR3, as DNA: TGTGCCAGCAGCCCTTTGGATATCCAAGAGACCCAGTACTTC.

This chain joins TRBV4-1 and TRBJ2-1, with 7 bases lining up with TRBD2. This CDR3 spans 16 amino acids. V trimming: 4 bases; J trimming: 2 bases; junction bases outside the gene matches: 8. Germline CDR1 and CDR2: MGHRA and YSYEKL. The CDR3 protein is CASSLAGVSPYNEQFF. CDR3 in DNA: TGCGCCAGCAGCCTTGCGGGGGTGTCCCCCTACAATGAGCAGTTCTTC.

The chain employs TRBV7-2 and TRBJ2-5; tentatively, D is TRBD1 (7 bases). The CDR3 extends over 17 amino acids. The germline V gene has CDR1 SGHTA and CDR2 FQGNSA. Trimming took 4 bases from V and 2 from J, leaving 20 bases between them. The CDR3 bases are TGTGCCAGCAGCTCCCTAGAGACAGGGACTTTTCAAGAGACCCAGTACTTC. Translation gives CASSSLETGTFQETQYF. Using reference TRBV7-2 and TRBJ2-5 for the parts outside the CDR3, the full variable domain is GAGVSQSPSNKVTEKGKDVELRCDPISGHTALYWYRQSLGQGLEFLIYFQGNSAPDKSGLPSDRFSAERTGGSVSTLTIQRTQQEDSAVYLCASSSLETGTFQETQYFGPGTRLLVL.

The rearrangement links TRBV6-1 to TRBJ2-7; 7 bases map to TRBD1. The CDR3 runs to 17 residues. Germline trimming cut 3 bases from V and 3 bases from J; bases unmatched to any gene: 14. Germline V gene sequence: CDR1 MNHNS, CDR2 SASEGT. DNA of the CDR3: TGTGCCAGCAGTGAGTTTTTTACCGGGACAGCTGTCTACGAGCAGTACTTC. Residues: CASSEFFTGTAVYEQYF.

This chain links TRBV28 with TRBJ2-7; maybe TRBD1 (6 bases). Per the germline V gene, CDR1 is MDHEN and CDR2 is SYDVKM. The CDR3 extends over 15 amino acids. V lost 6 bases to trimming and J lost 0 bases, with 15 bases between them. The CDR3 protein is CASSTDSEPSYEQYF. CDR3 nucleotides: TGTGCCAGCAGCACGGACAGCGAACCCTCCTACGAGCAGTACTTC.

A word on this clone: This specimen includes other DNA sequences encoding the same CDR3. This rearrangement joins TRBV6-6 to TRBJ2-7; no clear D. CDR1 is MNHNY, CDR2 SVGAGI, per germline (reference sequence). The V gene lost 0 bases and the J gene lost 3 bases, with 9 bases spanning the gap. The CDR3 runs 14 residues. The CDR3 loop is CASSYSGPSYEQYF. The CDR3 nucleotides read TGTGCCAGCAGTTACTCCGGGCCGAGCTACGAGCAGTACTTC.

A word on this clone: Other nucleotide sequences from this sample produce the same CDR3. The rearrangement links TRBV5-1 to TRBJ2-3; the D is unclear. Germline V CDR1 and CDR2: SGHRS, YFSETQ. V gave up 0 bases and J gave up 4 bases, with 3 bases separating them. This CDR3 contains 12 residues. The CDR3 DNA follows: TGCGCCAGCAGCTTGGATCCAGATACGCAGTATTTT. Translated, it gives CASSLDPDTQYF.

The chain has TRBV5-6 and TRBJ2-6, with TRBD2 identical over 7 bases. Germline V gene lookup returns CDR1 SGHDT and CDR2 YYEEEE. The V gene end was trimmed by 0 bases and the J gene end by 0 bases; junction bases not matched to a gene: 6. CDR3 length: 18 residues. CDR3 protein: CASSLGQREFSGANVLTF. The CDR3 nucleotides read TGTGCCAGCAGCTTGGGGCAGCGGGAATTCTCTGGGGCCAACGTCCTGACTTTC.

The J gene is TRBJ2-7, the V gene TRBV2; D possibly uses TRBD1 or TRBD2 (5 bases each). The germline gives CDR1 SNHLY, CDR2 FYNNEI. Deletions cut 2 bases from V and 2 bases from J, with 19 bases between. The CDR3 is 17 amino acids. The CDR3 loop reads CASSELPGVEGAYEQYF. The DNA of the CDR3 is TGTGCCAGCAGTGAATTACCCGGGGTGGAAGGGGCCTACGAGCAGTACTTC.